The subject of this entry is one T cell receptor beta chain. Its antigen remains unknown. The junction does not match germline at one end; this may be a read error. DSM-IV major depressive disorder patients had Hamilton Rating Scale scores of 18 or more. This sample stems from a study of untreated major depressive disorder. Study conclusions and caveats: Depressed patients' CD4+ T cells carried increased TRBV05-01 (Vbeta 5.1) usage versus control CD4+ T cells. The sequencing tests were limited to three preselected Vbeta families.

Using immunoSEQ multiplex PCR, the repertoire was profiled, and TCRdb retains in-frame clones only, with some absent. The repertoire has roughly 14,000 clones, 80% to 95% of them found once; the top ten carry around 1.8%. Germline V CDR1 and CDR2: SGHRS, YFSETQ. The CDR3 length is 17 residues. The sequencing input was CD4+ T cells from PBMCs. This receptor was identified in a woman aged 30 to 39 with major depressive disorder. The chain combines TRBV5-1 with TRBJ2-7; 7 nucleotides line up with TRBD2. The CDR3 sequence: CASSPRFTGTTSDEQYF. CDR3 DNA sequence: TGCGCCAGCAGCCCAAGATTTACCGGGACTACCTCCGACGAGCAGTACTTC.